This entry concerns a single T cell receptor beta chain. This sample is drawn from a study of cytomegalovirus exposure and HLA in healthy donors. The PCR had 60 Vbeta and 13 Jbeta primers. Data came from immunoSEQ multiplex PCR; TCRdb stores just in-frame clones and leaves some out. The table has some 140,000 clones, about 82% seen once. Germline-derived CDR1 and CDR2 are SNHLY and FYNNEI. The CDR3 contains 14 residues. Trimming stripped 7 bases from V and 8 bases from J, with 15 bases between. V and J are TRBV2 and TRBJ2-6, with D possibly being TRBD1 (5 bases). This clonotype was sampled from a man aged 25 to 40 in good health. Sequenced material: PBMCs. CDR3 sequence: CASTREKGTNVLTF. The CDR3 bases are TGTGCCAGCACCAGGGAAAAAGGCACCAACGTCCTGACTTTC.